Shown below are 16 T cell receptor beta chains from a single sample sequenced in a study of blood T cell repertoires in COVID-19. Repertoires were generated with immunoSEQ multiplex PCR, while TCRdb's copy carries only in-frame clones and drops some. The sample contains roughly 10,000 clones, approximately 90% of which appear only once. What was sequenced was peripheral blood. Receptor source: a human donor in a cohort sampled during active COVID-19.

This clone was seen just once. This sequence joins TRBV24-1 and TRBJ1-1; D unresolved. V lost 4 bases, J lost 8 bases, and 10 bases lay in between. Per the germline V gene, CDR1 is KGHDR and CDR2 is SFDVKD. There are 12 residues in the CDR3. The CDR3 nucleotides read TGTGCCACCAGTGAAGGCCCGGGGGAAGCTTTCTTT. Its protein product is CATSEGPGEAFF.

This chain links TRBV6-4 with TRBJ2-2; a possible D gene is TRBD1 (6 bases). Germline assignment: CDR1 MRHNA and CDR2 SNTAGT. The CDR3 consists of 14 residues. Deletions cut 2 bases from V and 6 bases from J, with 10 bases between. DNA of the CDR3: TGTGCCAGCAGTGACAGAGAGGGGGCCGGGGAGCTGTTTTTT. It translates to CASSDREGAGELFF.

This rearrangement joins TRBV3-1 (or the pseudogene TRBV3-2) to TRBJ2-3, with unresolved D. Germline V CDR1 and CDR2: LGHDT, YNNKEL (reference sequence). The germline V and J ends were trimmed by 0 bases and 4 bases, with 5 bases remaining between them. This CDR3 is built from 13 residues. The CDR3 coding sequence is TGTGCCAGCAGCCAAGAAAGAGCAGATACGCAGTATTTT. The encoded protein is CASSQERADTQYF.

V usage is TRBV6-5 and J usage is TRBJ1-1; TRBD1 matches at 10 bases. J was trimmed by 1 base and V by 2 bases; bases with no gene match: 1. The length of the CDR3 is 15 residues. From germline, CDR1 is MNHEY and CDR2 SVGAGI. CDR3 DNA: TGTGCCAGCAGTTACCGGACAGGGGGGAACACTGAAGCTTTCTTT. Translated: CASSYRTGGNTEAFF.

The chain links TRBV7-2 to TRBJ2-3, with D tentatively TRBD2 (7 bases). V was cut by 1 base and J by 4 bases, with 15 bases left in between. CDR1 and CDR2 (germline): SGHTA, FQGNSA. The CDR3 has 16 amino acids. This chain's CDR3 is CASSLEARGAADTQYF. In DNA form, the CDR3 reads TGTGCCAGCAGCTTAGAGGCCCGGGGGGCTGCAGATACGCAGTATTTT.

The chain links TRBV28 to TRBJ2-5; 10 positions match TRBD1. Germline V lookup: CDR1 MDHEN, CDR2 SYDVKM. This CDR3 spans 15 amino acids. The V and J ends lost 6 bases and 5 bases, in that order; junction bases with no gene match: 9. Here the CDR3 reads CASSLGTGAGETQYF. In DNA, the CDR3 is TGTGCCAGCAGCCTAGGGACAGGGGCTGGTGAGACCCAGTACTTC.

This chain joins TRBV7-8 and TRBJ2-7; the match to TRBD1 covers 9 bases. From germline, CDR1 is SGHVS and CDR2 FQNEAQ. The CDR3 has 14 amino acids. V lost 5 bases, J lost 4 bases, and 6 bases stayed unmatched. The CDR3 here is CASSQQGAGYEQYF. The CDR3 DNA reads TGTGCCAGCAGCCAACAGGGGGCCGGATACGAGCAGTACTTC. Variable domain in full (rest from reference TRBV7-8 and TRBJ2-7): GAGVSQSPRYKVAKRGQDVALRCDPISGHVSLFWYQQALGQGPEFLTYFQNEAQLDKSGLPSDRFFAERPEGSVSTLKIQRTQQEDSAVYLCASSQQGAGYEQYFGPGTRLTVT.

The rearrangement links TRBV2 to TRBJ1-2; D not resolved. The CDR3 has 12 amino acids. Looked up from germline, CDR1 is SNHLY and CDR2 is FYNNEI. Trimming removed 3 bases from V and 12 bases from J, with 14 bases in between. The CDR3, as DNA: TGTGCCAGCAGTGATGTCGGAGGGCGCCACACCTTC. As protein: CASSDVGGRHTF.

This chain uses TRBV2 with TRBJ1-2, with 7 bases identical to TRBD1. CDR1 and CDR2 from the germline V gene are SNHLY and FYNNEI. The CDR3 is 13 amino acids. With V trimmed by 7 bases and J by 7 bases, 9 bases remained unmatched. CDR3 sequence reads: CASTGRGYSGYTF. As DNA, the CDR3 is TGTGCCAGCACCGGCAGGGGGTACTCTGGCTACACCTTC.

The rearrangement uses TRBV7-9 and TRBJ2-3, with 15 bases identical to TRBD2. Unmatched junction bases numbered 14, after V lost 5 bases and J lost 8 bases. This CDR3 region has 18 residues. Germline V gives CDR1 SEHNR, CDR2 FQNEAQ (reference sequence). The CDR3 nucleotides are TGTGCCAGCAGCCTAGGCGCGGGACTAGCGGGGGGAATGGGTACGCAGTATTTT. Protein sequence: CASSLGAGLAGGMGTQYF.

The V call is TRBV6-5, the J call TRBJ2-3, with 9 nucleotides matching TRBD1. The trim removed 6 bases at V and 6 bases at J, leaving 10 bases unmatched. The germline V gene encodes CDR1 MNHEY and CDR2 SVGAGI. CDR3 length equals 15 residues. CDR3 protein: CASRGQGGGSDTQYF. The CDR3 DNA reads as TGTGCCAGCAGGGGACAGGGAGGGGGATCGGATACGCAGTATTTT.

The V and J genes are TRBV6-4 and TRBJ2-3, with 12 bases identical to TRBD1. Per germline, CDR1 MRHNA and CDR2 SNTAGT. With V trimmed by 2 bases and J by 4 bases, 1 base remained unmatched. There are 15 residues in the CDR3. The CDR3 coding sequence is TGTGCCAGCAGTGACGGGACAGGGGGCGCAGATACGCAGTATTTT. Its protein is CASSDGTGGADTQYF.

The rearrangement links TRBV15 to TRBJ1-1; D gene ambiguous. CDR1 LNHNV and CDR2 YYDKDF come from the germline V gene (reference sequence). V was shortened by 0 bases and J by 4 bases, with 18 bases between the two germline ends. This CDR3 region has 17 residues. CDR3 coding DNA: TGTGCCACCAGCAGAGACCCAGCGCGGAGTCAGTCCACTGAAGCTTTCTTT. This encodes CATSRDPARSQSTEAFF. Together with reference TRBV15 and TRBJ1-1, the CDR3 gives the full variable domain: DAMVIQNPRYQVTQFGKPVTLSCSQTLNHNVMYWYQQKSSQAPKLLFHYYDKDFNNEADTPDNFQSRRPNTSFCFLDIRSPGLGDTAMYLCATSRDPARSQSTEAFFGQGTRLTVV.

The chain links TRBV2 to TRBJ2-5; D perhaps matches TRBD2 (6 bases). Germline CDR1 and CDR2: SNHLY and FYNNEI. The CDR3 is 14 residues long. V was pared by 4 bases and J by 4 bases, with 13 bases between. The CDR3 loop is CASSGSGGGETQYF. The DNA of the CDR3 is TGTGCCAGCAGTGGATCCGGGGGTGGAGAGACCCAGTACTTC.

The chain links TRBV6-5 to TRBJ1-2, with 8 bases matching TRBD1. The CDR3 sequence is 13 residues long. V lost 9 bases and J lost 5; bases outside the gene matches: 8. CDR1 is MNHEY and CDR2 is SVGAGI in the germline V gene. In nucleotides, the CDR3 is TGTGCCAGTGCCGCCCAGGGGGCATATGGCTACACCTTC. Protein sequence: CASAAQGAYGYTF.

The chain carries TRBV9 and TRBJ1-4; D is ambiguous. The CDR3 has 13 residues. Per the germline V gene, CDR1 is SGDLS and CDR2 is YYNGEE. The V end was cut by 0 bases, the J end by 7 bases, with 7 bases between. The CDR3 DNA sequence: TGTGCCAGCAGCGTAGCTGGCGGTGAAAAACTGTTTTTT. The encoded protein is CASSVAGGEKLFF.